These T cell receptor beta chains were read from a single sample in a study of cytomegalovirus exposure and HLA in healthy donors. The repertoire was sequenced with immunoSEQ multiplex PCR; TCRdb's copy has only in-frame clones and lacks some. The repertoire holds 200,000 to 250,000 clones, with 81% as singletons. Specimen: PBMCs. The receptors were gathered from a woman aged 55 to 70 in good health and CMV-seropositive. Both conserved end residues are part of each CDR3. The D gene is left open where the match is weak. The size entry is marked missing in some rows and otherwise reads once, few, many or a size class.

D gene	clone size	V gene	J gene	CDR3 protein	CDR3 DNA
.	.	TRBV7-9	TRBJ1-4	CASSFRTDEKLFF	TGTGCCAGCAGCTTCCGGACAGATGAAAAACTGTTTTTT
.	.	TRBV5-1	TRBJ2-2	CASSPGRGNTGELFF	TGCGCCAGCAGCCCGGGCAGGGGTAACACCGGGGAGCTGTTTTTT
TRBD1	.	TRBV5-1	TRBJ2-7	CASSHRGEVYEQYF	TGCGCCAGCAGCCACAGGGGGGAGGTCTACGAGCAGTACTTC
TRBD2	.	TRBV9	TRBJ2-1	CASSVEGLGVSEQFF	TGTGCCAGCAGCGTAGAGGGACTAGGGGTAAGTGAGCAGTTCTTC
TRBD2	.	TRBV10-3	TRBJ2-3	CAISLAGGDIIPTQYF	TGTGCCATCAGCCTAGCGGGGGGGGACATAATACCTACGCAGTATTTT
TRBD1	.	TRBV2	TRBJ1-1	CASRALQGGTEAFF	TGTGCCAGCAGAGCTCTACAGGGGGGCACTGAAGCTTTCTTT
TRBD1	.	TRBV30	TRBJ2-4	CAWSTPGGTKNIQYF	TGTGCCTGGAGTACACCAGGGGGTACCAAAAACATTCAGTACTTC
TRBD2	.	TRBV7-9	TRBJ2-1	CASSFTQTSGGENRQLF	TGTGCCAGCAGTTTTACCCAGACTAGCGGGGGTGAGAATCGGCAGCTCTTC
.	.	TRBV27	TRBJ1-4	CASSSILQGATNEKLFF	TGTGCCAGCAGTTCAATCTTACAGGGTGCAACTAATGAAAAACTGTTTTTT
.	.	TRBV2	TRBJ1-2	CASTPLTGDNYGYTF	TGTGCCAGCACCCCCCTGACAGGAGATAACTATGGCTACACCTTC
.	once	TRBV18	TRBJ1-2	CASSPPWVGYGYTF	TGTGCCAGCTCACCACCGTGGGTCGGGTATGGCTACACCTTC
.	few	TRBV28	TRBJ1-3	CASSSPRNTIYF	TGTGCCAGCAGCTCGCCTAGAAACACCATATATTTT
.	.	TRBV5-6	TRBJ2-4	CASSLAGFGGIQYF	TGTGCCAGCAGCTTGGCTGGATTCGGGGGCATTCAGTACTTC
.	.	TRBV7-2	TRBJ2-1	CASSPTLGGGIDNEQFF	TGTGCCAGCAGCCCCACGTTGGGGGGGGGCATTGACAATGAGCAGTTCTTC
.	.	TRBV2	TRBJ2-5	CASTRVQETQYF	TGTGCCAGCACCCGGGTTCAAGAGACCCAGTACTTC
.	.	TRBV2	TRBJ1-1	CASTPGHMNTEAFF	TGTGCCAGCACCCCGGGACATATGAACACTGAAGCTTTCTTT
TRBD1	.	TRBV19	TRBJ2-7	CASSIGLGTGTGEQYF	TGTGCCAGTAGTATTGGACTCGGGACAGGGACAGGCGAGCAGTACTTC
TRBD2	.	TRBV30	TRBJ2-1	CAWSPGLAGTHEQFF	TGTGCCTGGAGTCCCGGACTAGCGGGAACACATGAGCAGTTCTTC
.	.	TRBV30	TRBJ1-4	CAWSSTGGSNEKLFF	TGTGCCTGGAGTTCTACCGGGGGATCTAATGAAAAACTGTTTTTT
TRBD2	.	TRBV5-4	TRBJ2-7	CASSFILAGDEQYF	TGTGCCAGCAGCTTTATTCTAGCGGGAGACGAGCAGTACTTC
.	.	TRBV29-1	TRBJ2-5	CSARLKLAYDDTRQYF	TGCAGCGCTAGATTAAAACTAGCCTATGATGATACGAGGCAGTACTTC
.	few	TRBV6-1	TRBJ2-2	CASTPVAGTGELFF	TGTGCCAGCACCCCAGTTGCGGGCACCGGGGAGCTGTTTTTT
TRBD1	.	TRBV7-2	TRBJ1-1	CASSLAGQGARYTEAFF	TGTGCCAGCAGCTTAGCAGGACAGGGGGCGAGGTACACTGAAGCTTTCTTT
TRBD1	.	TRBV18	TRBJ1-4	CASSRDRFEKLFF	TGTGCCAGCTCCCGGGACAGGTTCGAAAAACTGTTTTTT
.	.	TRBV7-9	TRBJ2-3	CASSLTGDTQYF	TGTGCCAGCAGCTTGACTGGGGATACGCAGTATTTT
.	few	TRBV5-1	TRBJ2-7	CASSLVAIQGAYEQYF	TGCGCCAGCAGCTTGGTAGCAATACAGGGAGCCTACGAGCAGTACTTC
.	.	TRBV9	TRBJ1-4	CASSVGRLPSGEKLFF	TGTGCCAGCAGCGTAGGTCGTCTCCCCTCGGGTGAAAAACTGTTTTTT
.	few	TRBV19	TRBJ1-5	CASNAGGGLVQQPQHF	TGTGCCAGTAACGCCGGGGGGGGACTAGTACAACAGCCCCAGCATTTT
TRBD1	.	TRBV5-3	TRBJ1-5	CARSFEIPQQGAVSQPQHF	TGTGCCAGAAGCTTCGAGATTCCGCAGCAGGGGGCGGTGAGTCAGCCCCAGCATTTT
TRBD2	.	TRBV7-9	TRBJ2-3	CASSLAGTSYGTDTQYF	TGTGCCAGCAGCTTAGCAGGGACTAGTTATGGCACAGATACGCAGTATTTT
.	.	TRBV9	TRBJ2-1	CASSVGPRVEYNEQFF	TGTGCCAGCAGCGTAGGACCCAGGGTCGAATACAATGAGCAGTTCTTC
.	.	TRBV5-6	TRBJ2-3	CASSLALEEGAGTDTQYF	TGTGCCAGCAGCTTGGCCCTGGAGGAGGGTGCGGGCACAGATACGCAGTATTTT
TRBD1	.	TRBV5-4	TRBJ2-5	CASSVDRSLWTQYF	TGTGCCAGCAGCGTGGACAGGAGTTTATGGACCCAGTACTTC
TRBD2	.	TRBV12-5	TRBJ2-1	CASGLGGSERDSSYNEQFF	TGTGCTAGTGGTTTGGGAGGGTCCGAGCGGGATAGTTCCTACAATGAGCAGTTCTTC
.	once	TRBV28	TRBJ2-6	CASSLRQGQAGANVLTF	TGTGCCAGCAGTTTAAGGCAGGGACAAGCTGGGGCCAACGTCCTGACTTTC
TRBD1	.	TRBV18	TRBJ2-7	CASSPRGAGTGINEQYF	TGTGCCAGCTCACCACGAGGCGCTGGGACAGGGATCAACGAGCAGTACTTC
TRBD2	.	TRBV7-9	TRBJ2-2	CASSLGLAPGELFF	TGTGCCAGCAGCTTGGGACTAGCTCCCGGGGAGCTGTTTTTT
.	.	TRBV7-9	TRBJ2-1	CASRPGQRYNEQFF	TGTGCCAGCAGGCCGGGACAACGGTACAATGAGCAGTTCTTC
.	.	TRBV9	TRBJ1-2	CASSVWGGGYTF	TGTGCCAGCAGCGTTTGGGGCGGCGGCTACACCTTC
TRBD1	once	TRBV29-1	TRBJ2-5	CSVTTGWYQETQYF	TGCAGCGTCACGACAGGGTGGTACCAAGAGACCCAGTACTTC